This TCR beta chain was profiled in a study of CD8 T cells in Susac syndrome. Roughly 0.5 to 1 ug RNA was reverse transcribed with random hexamers. TCRdb analysed the immunoSEQ multiplex PCR reads with MiXCR anew, one entry per CDR3 protein. The sample has around 71,000 distinct CDR3 sequences; 90% to 95% are singletons. The CDR3 has 14 amino acids. CDR1 is SGHRS and CDR2 is YFSETQ in the germline V gene. V was cut by 2 bases and J by 0 bases, with 8 bases left in between. Sequenced input: CD4+ T cells from PBMCs. This receptor was identified in a human donor with Susac syndrome. The V call is TRBV5-1, the J call TRBJ1-2; D is unclear. Here the CDR3 reads CASSFQSSNYGYTF. As DNA, the CDR3 is TGCGCCAGCAGCTTTCAGTCGTCTAACTATGGCTACACCTTC.